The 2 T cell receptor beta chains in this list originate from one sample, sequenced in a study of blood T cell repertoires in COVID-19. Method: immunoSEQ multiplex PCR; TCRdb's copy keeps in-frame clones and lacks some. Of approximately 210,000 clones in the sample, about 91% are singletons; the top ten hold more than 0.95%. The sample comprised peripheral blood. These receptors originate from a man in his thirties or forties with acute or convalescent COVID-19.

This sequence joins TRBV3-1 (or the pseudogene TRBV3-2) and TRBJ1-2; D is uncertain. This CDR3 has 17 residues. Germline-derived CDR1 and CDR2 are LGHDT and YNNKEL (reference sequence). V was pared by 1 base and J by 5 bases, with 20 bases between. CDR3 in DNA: TGTGCCAGCAGCCAAGTTTATCCGGGTCCACTTGGGTATGGCTACACCTTC. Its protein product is CASSQVYPGPLGYGYTF.

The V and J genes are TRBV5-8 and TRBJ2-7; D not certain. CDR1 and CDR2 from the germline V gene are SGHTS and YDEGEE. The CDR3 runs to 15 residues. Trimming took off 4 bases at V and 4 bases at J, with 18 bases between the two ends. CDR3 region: CASSRRGGETYEQYF. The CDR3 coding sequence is TGTGCCAGCAGCCGCAGAGGTGGAGAGACTTACGAGCAGTACTTC.